The clone carrying this T cell receptor beta chain appeared many times. This beta chain appears as a stray read in a library generated for alpha chains; its size is not informative. TCRdb analysed the 5' RACE reads with MiXCR anew, one entry per CDR3 protein. Among approximately 11,000 distinct CDR3 sequences listed, about 4% were seen once. Time point meaning: sample taken at primary tumor resection. Whole RNA from tumor, nontumor lung or frozen PBMC was sequenced unsorted. The donor population consisted of just over 70 patients with untreated, early-stage non-small cell lung cancer. This entry is derived from a study of spatial heterogeneity in lung cancer. The V gene lost 6 bases and the J gene lost 8 bases, with 20 bases spanning the gap. Germline-derived CDR1 and CDR2 are DFQATT and SNEGSKA (reference sequence). The CDR3 has 15 amino acids.

This TCR was sampled from a male donor with early-stage non-small cell lung cancer. This specimen consisted of normal lung tissue next to the tumor, obtained at surgery. The V gene is TRBV20-1, the J gene TRBJ1-6; D ambiguous. The CDR3 protein is CSALLDGRIDSPLHF. As DNA, the CDR3 is TGCAGTGCCCTACTTGATGGGCGGATCGATTCACCCCTCCACTTT.